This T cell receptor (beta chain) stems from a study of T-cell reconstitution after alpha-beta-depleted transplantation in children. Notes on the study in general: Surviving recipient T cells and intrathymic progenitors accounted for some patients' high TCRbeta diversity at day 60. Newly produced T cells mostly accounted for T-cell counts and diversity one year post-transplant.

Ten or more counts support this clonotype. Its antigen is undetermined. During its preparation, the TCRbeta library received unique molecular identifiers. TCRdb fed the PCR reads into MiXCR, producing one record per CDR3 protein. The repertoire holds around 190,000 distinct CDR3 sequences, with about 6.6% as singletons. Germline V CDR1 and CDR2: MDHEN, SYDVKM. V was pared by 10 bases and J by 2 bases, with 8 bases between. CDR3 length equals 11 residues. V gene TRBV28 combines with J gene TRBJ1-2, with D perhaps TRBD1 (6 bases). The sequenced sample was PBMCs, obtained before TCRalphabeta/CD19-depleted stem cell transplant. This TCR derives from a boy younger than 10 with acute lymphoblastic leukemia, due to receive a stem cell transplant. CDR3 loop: CATQGNYGYTF. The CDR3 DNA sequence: TGTGCCACCCAGGGGAACTATGGCTACACCTTC.